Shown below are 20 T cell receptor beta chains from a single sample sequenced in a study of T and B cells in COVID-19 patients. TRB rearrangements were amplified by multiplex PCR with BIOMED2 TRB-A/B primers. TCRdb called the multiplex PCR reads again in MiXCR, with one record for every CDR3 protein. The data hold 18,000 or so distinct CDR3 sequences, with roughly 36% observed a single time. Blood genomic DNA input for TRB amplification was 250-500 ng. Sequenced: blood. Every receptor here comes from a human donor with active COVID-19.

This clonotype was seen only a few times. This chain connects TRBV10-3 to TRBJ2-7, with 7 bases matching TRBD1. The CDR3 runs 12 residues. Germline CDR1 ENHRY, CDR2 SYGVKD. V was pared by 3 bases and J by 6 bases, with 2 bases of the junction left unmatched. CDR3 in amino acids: CAISEGGIEQYV. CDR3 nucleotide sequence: TGTGCCATCAGTGAAGGGGGCATCGAGCAGTACGTC.

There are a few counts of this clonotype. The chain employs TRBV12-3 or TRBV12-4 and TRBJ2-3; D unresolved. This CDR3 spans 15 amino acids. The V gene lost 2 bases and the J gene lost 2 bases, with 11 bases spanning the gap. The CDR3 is CASSLIAELTDTQYF. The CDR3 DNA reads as TGTGCCAGCAGTTTAATAGCTGAACTCACAGATACGCAGTATTTT.

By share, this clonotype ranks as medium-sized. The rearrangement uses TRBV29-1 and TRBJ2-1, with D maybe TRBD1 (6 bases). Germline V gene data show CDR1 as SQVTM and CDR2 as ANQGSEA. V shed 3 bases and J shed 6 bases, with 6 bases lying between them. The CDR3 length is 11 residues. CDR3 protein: CSVDRGNEQFF. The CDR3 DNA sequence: TGCAGCGTTGACAGGGGCAATGAGCAGTTCTTC.

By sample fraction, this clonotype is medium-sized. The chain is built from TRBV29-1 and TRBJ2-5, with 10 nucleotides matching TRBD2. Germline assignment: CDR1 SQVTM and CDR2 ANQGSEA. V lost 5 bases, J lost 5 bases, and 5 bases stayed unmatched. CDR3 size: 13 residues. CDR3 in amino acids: CSVRLAGVETQYF. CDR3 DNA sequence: TGCAGCGTTAGACTAGCGGGTGTGGAGACCCAGTACTTC.

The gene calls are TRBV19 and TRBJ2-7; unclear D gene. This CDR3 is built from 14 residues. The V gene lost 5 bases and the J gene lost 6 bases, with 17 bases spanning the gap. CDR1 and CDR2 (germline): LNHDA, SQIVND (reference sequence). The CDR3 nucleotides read TGTGCCAGTAGTCCCCCCCGGGCGTCGGGCGAGCAGTACTTC. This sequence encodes CASSPPRASGEQYF.

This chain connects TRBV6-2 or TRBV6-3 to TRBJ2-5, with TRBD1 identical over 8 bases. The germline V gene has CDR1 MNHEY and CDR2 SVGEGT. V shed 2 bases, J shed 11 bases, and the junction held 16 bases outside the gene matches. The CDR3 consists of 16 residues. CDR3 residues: CASSYAPQGALAEQYF. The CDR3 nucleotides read TGTGCCAGCAGTTACGCACCCCAGGGGGCCTTGGCGGAGCAGTACTTC.

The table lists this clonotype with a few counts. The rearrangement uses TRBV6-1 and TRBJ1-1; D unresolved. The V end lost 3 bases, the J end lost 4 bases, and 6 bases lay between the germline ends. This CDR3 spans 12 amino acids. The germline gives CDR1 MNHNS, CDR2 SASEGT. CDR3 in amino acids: CASSDRITEAFF. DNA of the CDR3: TGTGCCAGCAGTGACAGGATCACTGAAGCTTTCTTT.

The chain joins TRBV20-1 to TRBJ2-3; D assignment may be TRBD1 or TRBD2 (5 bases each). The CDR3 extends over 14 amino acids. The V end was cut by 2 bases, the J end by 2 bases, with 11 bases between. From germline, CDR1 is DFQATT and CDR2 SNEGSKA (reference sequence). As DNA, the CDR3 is TGCAGTGCTAGATCCGGGGCTTACACAGATACGCAGTATTTT. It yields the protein CSARSGAYTDTQYF.

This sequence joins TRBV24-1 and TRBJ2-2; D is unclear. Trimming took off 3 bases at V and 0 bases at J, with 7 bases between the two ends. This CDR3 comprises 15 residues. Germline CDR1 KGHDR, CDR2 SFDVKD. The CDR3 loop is CATSDPRANTGELFF. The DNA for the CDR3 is TGTGCCACCAGTGATCCTAGGGCGAACACCGGGGAGCTGTTTTTT.

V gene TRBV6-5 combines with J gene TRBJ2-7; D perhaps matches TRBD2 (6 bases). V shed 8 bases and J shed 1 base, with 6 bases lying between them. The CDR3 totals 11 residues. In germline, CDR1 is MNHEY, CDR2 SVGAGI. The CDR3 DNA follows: TGTGCCAGCCGGGAGTCCTACGAGCAGTACGTC. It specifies CASRESYEQYV.

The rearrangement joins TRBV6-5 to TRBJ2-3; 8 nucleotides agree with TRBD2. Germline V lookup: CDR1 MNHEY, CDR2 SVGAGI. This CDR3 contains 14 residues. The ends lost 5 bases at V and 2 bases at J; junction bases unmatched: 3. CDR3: CASSNSGITDTQYF. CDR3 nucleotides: TGTGCCAGCAGTAATAGCGGGATCACAGATACGCAGTATTTT.

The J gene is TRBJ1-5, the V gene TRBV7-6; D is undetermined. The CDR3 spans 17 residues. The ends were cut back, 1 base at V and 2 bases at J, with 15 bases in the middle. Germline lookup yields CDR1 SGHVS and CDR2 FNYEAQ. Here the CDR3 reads CASSLEPALKGNQPQHF. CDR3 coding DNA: TGTGCCAGCAGCTTAGAACCGGCCCTTAAGGGCAATCAGCCCCAGCATTTT.

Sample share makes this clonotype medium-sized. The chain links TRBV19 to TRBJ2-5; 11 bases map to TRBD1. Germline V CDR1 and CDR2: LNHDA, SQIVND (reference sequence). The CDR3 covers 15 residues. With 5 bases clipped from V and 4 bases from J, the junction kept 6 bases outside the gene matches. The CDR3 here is CASSSRDRGSETQYF. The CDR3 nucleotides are TGTGCCAGTAGTTCCCGGGACAGGGGGTCAGAGACCCAGTACTTC.

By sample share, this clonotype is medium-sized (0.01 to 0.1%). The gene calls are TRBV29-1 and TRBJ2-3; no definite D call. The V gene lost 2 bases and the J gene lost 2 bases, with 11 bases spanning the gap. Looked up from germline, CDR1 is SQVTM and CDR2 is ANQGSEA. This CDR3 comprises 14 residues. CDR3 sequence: CSVENQFLTDTQYF. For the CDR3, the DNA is TGCAGCGTTGAAAACCAATTTCTCACAGATACGCAGTATTTT.

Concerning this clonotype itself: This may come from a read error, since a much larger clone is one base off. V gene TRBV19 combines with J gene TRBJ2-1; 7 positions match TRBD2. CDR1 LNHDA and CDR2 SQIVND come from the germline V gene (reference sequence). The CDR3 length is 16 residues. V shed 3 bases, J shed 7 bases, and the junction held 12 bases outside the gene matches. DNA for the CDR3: TGTGCCAGTAGTATCTGCCCAGGGAGGGAGCCTAATGAGCAGTTCTTC. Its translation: CASSICPGREPNEQFF.

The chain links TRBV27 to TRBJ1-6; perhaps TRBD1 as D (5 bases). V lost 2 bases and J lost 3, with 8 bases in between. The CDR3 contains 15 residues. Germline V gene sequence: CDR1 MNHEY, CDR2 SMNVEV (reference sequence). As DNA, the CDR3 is TGTGCCAGCAGTTTAGGGGGAGGCTATAATTCACCCCTCCACTTT. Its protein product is CASSLGGGYNSPLHF.

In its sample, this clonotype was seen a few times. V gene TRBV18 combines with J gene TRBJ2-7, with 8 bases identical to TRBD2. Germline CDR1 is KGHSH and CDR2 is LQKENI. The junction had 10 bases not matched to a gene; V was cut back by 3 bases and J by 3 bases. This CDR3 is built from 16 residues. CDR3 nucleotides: TGTGCCAGCTCACCCGGACTAGCCTTGTCTGTCTACGAGCAGTACTTC. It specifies CASSPGLALSVYEQYF.

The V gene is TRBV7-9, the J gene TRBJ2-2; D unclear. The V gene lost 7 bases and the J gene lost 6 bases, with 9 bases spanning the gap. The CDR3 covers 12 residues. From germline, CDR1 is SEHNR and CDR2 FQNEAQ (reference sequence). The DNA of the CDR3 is TGTGCCAGCACCTTCTGGGCCGGGGAGCTGTTTTTT. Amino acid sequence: CASTFWAGELFF.

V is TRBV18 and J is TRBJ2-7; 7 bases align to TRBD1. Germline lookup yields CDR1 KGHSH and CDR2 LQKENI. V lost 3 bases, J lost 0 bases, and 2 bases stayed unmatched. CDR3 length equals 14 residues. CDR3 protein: CASSPGQSSYEQYF. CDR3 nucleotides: TGTGCCAGCTCACCGGGACAGAGCTCCTACGAGCAGTACTTC.

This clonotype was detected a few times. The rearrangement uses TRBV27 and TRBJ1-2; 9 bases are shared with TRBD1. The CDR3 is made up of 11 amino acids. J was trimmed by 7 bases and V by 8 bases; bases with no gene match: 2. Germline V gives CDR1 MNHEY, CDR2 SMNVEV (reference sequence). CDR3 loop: CASGTGPGYTF. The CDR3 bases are TGTGCCAGCGGGACAGGGCCTGGCTACACCTTC.